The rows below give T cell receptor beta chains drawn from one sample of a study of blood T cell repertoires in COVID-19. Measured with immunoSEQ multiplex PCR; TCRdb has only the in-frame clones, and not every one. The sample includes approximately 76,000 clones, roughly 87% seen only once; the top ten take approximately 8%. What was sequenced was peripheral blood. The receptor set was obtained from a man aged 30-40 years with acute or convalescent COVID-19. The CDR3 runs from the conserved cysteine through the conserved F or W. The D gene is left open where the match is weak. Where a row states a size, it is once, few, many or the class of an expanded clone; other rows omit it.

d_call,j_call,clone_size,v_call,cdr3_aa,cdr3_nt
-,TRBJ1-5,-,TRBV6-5,CASRPGANQPQHF,TGTGCCAGCAGGCCTGGGGCCAATCAGCCCCAGCATTTT
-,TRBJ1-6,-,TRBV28,CASSPTSYNSPLHF,TGTGCCAGCAGTCCGACATCCTATAATTCACCCCTCCACTTT
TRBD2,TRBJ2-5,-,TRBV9,CASSAGTSGLGETQYF,TGTGCCAGCAGCGCCGGGACTAGCGGGTTAGGAGAGACCCAGTACTTC
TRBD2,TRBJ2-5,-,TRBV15,CATSLAGETQYF,TGTGCCACCAGTCTAGCGGGAGAGACCCAGTACTTC
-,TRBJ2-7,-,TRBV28,CASSTYEQYF,TGTGCCAGCAGCACCTACGAGCAGTACTTC
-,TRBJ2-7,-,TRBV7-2,CASSFGRGTHEQYF,TGTGCCAGCAGCTTTGGCCGCGGGACTCACGAGCAGTACTTC
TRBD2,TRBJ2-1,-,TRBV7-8,CASSGPGLAANEQFF,TGTGCCAGCAGCGGGCCGGGACTAGCAGCCAATGAGCAGTTCTTC
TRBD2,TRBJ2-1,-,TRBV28,CASRTSGRANEQFF,TGTGCCAGCAGGACTAGCGGGAGGGCCAATGAGCAGTTCTTC
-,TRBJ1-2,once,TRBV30,CAWSVRAEGGYTF,TGTGCCTGGAGTGTACGGGCGGAGGGCGGCTACACCTTC
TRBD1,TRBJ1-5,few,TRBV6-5,CASSPGQGSQPQHF,TGTGCCAGCAGCCCCGGACAGGGGAGTCAGCCCCAGCATTTT
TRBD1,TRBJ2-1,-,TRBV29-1,CSALAIDRGKFF,TGCAGCGCCCTAGCTATTGACAGGGGAAAGTTCTTC
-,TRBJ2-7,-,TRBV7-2,CASSSKDMSYEQYF,TGTGCCAGCAGTTCTAAGGACATGTCCTACGAGCAGTACTTC
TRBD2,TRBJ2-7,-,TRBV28,CASSTGTSFSYEQYF,TGTGCCAGCAGTACCGGGACTAGCTTCTCCTACGAGCAGTACTTC
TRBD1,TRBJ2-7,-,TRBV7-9,CASSSLGTDYEQYF,TGTGCCAGCAGCTCGCTAGGGACAGACTACGAGCAGTACTTC
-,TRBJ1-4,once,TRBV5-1,CASSLGGTNGEKLFF,TGCGCCAGCAGCTTGGGGGGCACCAATGGAGAAAAACTGTTTTTT
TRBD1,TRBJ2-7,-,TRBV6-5,CASRSGTGAYYEQYF,TGTGCCAGCAGGTCCGGGACAGGGGCCTACTACGAGCAGTACTTC
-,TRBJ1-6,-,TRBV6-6,CASSYSDIPSSPLHF,TGTGCCAGCAGTTACTCGGACATACCGTCTTCACCCCTCCACTTT
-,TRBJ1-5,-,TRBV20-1,CSASGGNQPQHF,TGCAGTGCTAGTGGAGGCAATCAGCCCCAGCATTTT
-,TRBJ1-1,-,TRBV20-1,CSANRQAFF,TGCAGTGCTAATCGACAGGCTTTCTTT
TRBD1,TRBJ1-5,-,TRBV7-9,CASSFETGGNQPQHF,TGTGCCAGCAGCTTCGAGACAGGGGGTAATCAGCCCCAGCATTTT
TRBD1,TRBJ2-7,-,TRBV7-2,CASSLEQTGLSEQYF,TGTGCCAGCAGCTTAGAGCAGACAGGGCTATCCGAGCAGTACTTC
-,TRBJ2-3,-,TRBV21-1,CASSKVPRTGSTDTQYF,TGTGCCAGCAGCAAAGTTCCCAGGACAGGGAGCACAGATACGCAGTATTTT
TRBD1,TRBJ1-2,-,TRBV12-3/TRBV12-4,CASSTQGGYGYTF,TGTGCCAGCAGCACACAGGGGGGCTATGGCTACACCTTC
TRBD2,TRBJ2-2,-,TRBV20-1,CSASRGRAAGELFF,TGCAGTGCTAGTCGTGGGAGGGCGGCCGGGGAGCTGTTTTTT
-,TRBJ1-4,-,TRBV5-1,CASSFNTGNGEKLFF,TGCGCCAGCAGCTTCAATACAGGGAACGGTGAAAAACTGTTTTTT
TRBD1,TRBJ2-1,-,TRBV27,CASSPTGDNEQFF,TGTGCCAGCAGCCCGACAGGGGACAATGAGCAGTTCTTC
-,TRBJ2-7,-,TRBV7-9,CASSLGAYEQYF,TGTGCCAGCAGCCTAGGGGCATACGAGCAGTACTTC
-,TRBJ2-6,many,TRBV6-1,CASSDNSGANVLTF,TGTGCCAGCAGTGACAACTCTGGGGCCAACGTCCTGACTTTC
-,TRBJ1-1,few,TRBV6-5,CASREGLNTEAFF,TGTGCCAGCAGGGAGGGTTTGAACACTGAAGCTTTCTTT
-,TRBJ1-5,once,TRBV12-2,CARGVYGADQPQHF,TGTGCGCGAGGAGTGTACGGCGCTGATCAGCCCCAGCATTTT
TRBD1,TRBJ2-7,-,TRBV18,CASSLNRGHEQYF,TGTGCCAGCTCACTAAACAGGGGCCACGAGCAGTACTTC
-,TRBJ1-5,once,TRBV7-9,CASSSGGQPQHF,TGTGCCAGCAGCTCGGGTGGGCAGCCCCAGCATTTT
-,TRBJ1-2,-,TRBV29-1,CSAPLQGGAASGYTF,TGCAGCGCTCCACTGCAAGGGGGGGCGGCGTCTGGCTACACCTTC
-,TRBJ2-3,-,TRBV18,CASLQGVGRDTQYF,TGTGCCAGCTTACAGGGTGTCGGCCGGGATACGCAGTATTTT
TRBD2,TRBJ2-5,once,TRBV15,CATSRRGDSETQYF,TGTGCCACCAGCAGACGGGGGGACTCAGAGACCCAGTACTTC
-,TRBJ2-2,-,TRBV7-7,CASSLLVPAGELFF,TGTGCTAGCAGCTTACTAGTCCCCGCCGGGGAGCTGTTTTTT
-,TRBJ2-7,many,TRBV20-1,CSVRAYEQYF,TGCAGTGTCAGGGCCTACGAGCAGTACTTC
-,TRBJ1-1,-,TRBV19,CASSRARQNTEAFF,TGTGCCAGTAGTAGGGCCCGGCAGAACACTGAAGCTTTCTTT
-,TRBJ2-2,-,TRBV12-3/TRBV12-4,CASSIWQSGELFF,TGTGCCAGCAGTATATGGCAATCCGGGGAGCTGTTTTTT
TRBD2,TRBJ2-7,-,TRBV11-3,CASSSGRAIDEQYF,TGTGCCAGCAGCTCCGGGAGGGCCATCGACGAGCAGTACTTC